This T cell receptor (beta chain) was retrieved from a study of T-cell reconstitution after alpha-beta-depleted transplantation in children. Germline CDR1 is SGHRS and CDR2 is YFSETQ. The V and J ends lost 3 bases and 0 bases respectively, with 13 bases between them. The CDR3 runs 16 residues. Ten or more counts support this clonotype. Using unique molecular identifiers, the investigators prepared the TCRbeta library. MiXCR, run by TCRdb on the PCR reads, gives a single entry per CDR3 protein. Seen here are 190,000 or so distinct CDR3 sequences, about 6.4% observed once, and the top ten hold approximately 2.9%.

The starting material was PBMCs from the stem cell graft donor, obtained from the stem cell graft. This sequence was found in a human donor who donated a stem cell graft to a child with Wiskott-Aldrich syndrome. The chain uses TRBV5-1 and TRBJ2-1, with D possibly TRBD2 on 6 matching bases. The CDR3 region has the DNA TGCGCCAGCAGCTCAGATGGGGGAGGCTCCTACAATGAGCAGTTCTTC. Translated, it gives CASSSDGGGSYNEQFF. Full variable domain (missing parts from reference TRBV5-1 and TRBJ2-1): KAGVTQTPRYLIKTRGQQVTLSCSPISGHRSVSWYQQTPGQGLQFLFEYFSETQRNKGNFPGRFSGRQFSNSRSEMNVSTLELGDSALYLCASSSDGGGSYNEQFFGPGTRLTVL.